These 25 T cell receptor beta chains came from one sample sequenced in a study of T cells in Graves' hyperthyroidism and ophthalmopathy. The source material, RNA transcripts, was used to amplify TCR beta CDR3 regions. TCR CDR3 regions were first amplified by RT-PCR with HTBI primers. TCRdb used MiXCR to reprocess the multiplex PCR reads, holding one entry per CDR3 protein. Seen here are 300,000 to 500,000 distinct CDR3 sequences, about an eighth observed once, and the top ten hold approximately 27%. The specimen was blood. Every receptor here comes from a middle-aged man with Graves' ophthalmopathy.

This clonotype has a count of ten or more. CDR3 coding DNA: TGTGCCAGCAGTAGAATAACAACAGGGGGTATCTACAATGAGCAGTTCTTC. As protein: CASSRITTGGIYNEQFF. This chain connects TRBV6-1 to TRBJ2-1; 8 bases match TRBD1. CDR1 is MNHNS, CDR2 SASEGT, per germline. V gave up 5 bases and J gave up 3 bases; unmatched junction bases: 12. CDR3 length: 17 amino acids.

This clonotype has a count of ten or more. CDR3 protein: CSARDQTSGMLDTQYF. CDR3 DNA: TGCAGTGCTAGAGATCAGACTAGCGGGATGCTAGATACGCAGTATTTT. This sequence joins TRBV20-1 and TRBJ2-3, with TRBD2 matching over 11 bases. Germline V gives CDR1 DFQATT, CDR2 SNEGSKA (reference sequence). The CDR3 length is 16 residues. Trimming at V came to 0 bases and at J to 5 bases, leaving 7 bases not matched to a gene.

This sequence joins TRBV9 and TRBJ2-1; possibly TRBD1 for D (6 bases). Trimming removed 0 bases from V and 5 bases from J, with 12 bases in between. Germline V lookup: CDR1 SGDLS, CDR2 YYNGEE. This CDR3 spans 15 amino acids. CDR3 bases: TGTGCCAGCAGCGTAGTCGGACAGATCCACAATGAGCAGTTCTTC. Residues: CASSVVGQIHNEQFF.

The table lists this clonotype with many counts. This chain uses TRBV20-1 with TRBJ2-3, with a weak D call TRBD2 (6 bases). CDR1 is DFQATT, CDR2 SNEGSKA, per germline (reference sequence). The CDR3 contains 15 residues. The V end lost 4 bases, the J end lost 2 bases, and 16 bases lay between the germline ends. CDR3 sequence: CSATVLAFDTDTQYF. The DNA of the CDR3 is TGCAGTGCTACCGTTCTAGCGTTTGACACAGATACGCAGTATTTT.

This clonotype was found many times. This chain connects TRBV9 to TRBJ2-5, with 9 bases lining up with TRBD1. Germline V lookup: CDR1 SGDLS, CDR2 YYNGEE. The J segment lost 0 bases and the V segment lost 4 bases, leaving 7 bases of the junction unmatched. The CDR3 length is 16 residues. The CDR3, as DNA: TGTGCCAGCAGCCCGAGGACAGGGGCGGACCAAGAGACCCAGTACTTC. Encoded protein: CASSPRTGADQETQYF.

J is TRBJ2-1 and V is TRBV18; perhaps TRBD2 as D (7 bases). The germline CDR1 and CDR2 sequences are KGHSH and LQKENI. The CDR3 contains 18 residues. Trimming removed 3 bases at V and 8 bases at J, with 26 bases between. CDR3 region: CASSPKGGGTPPSDEQFF. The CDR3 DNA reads TGTGCCAGCTCACCGAAAGGGGGGGGGACTCCACCCTCTGATGAGCAGTTCTTC.

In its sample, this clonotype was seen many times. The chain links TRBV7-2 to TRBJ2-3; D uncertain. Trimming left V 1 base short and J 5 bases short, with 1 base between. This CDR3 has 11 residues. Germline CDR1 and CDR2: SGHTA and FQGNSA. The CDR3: CASSLVDTQYF. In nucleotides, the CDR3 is TGTGCCAGCAGCTTAGTAGATACGCAGTATTTT.

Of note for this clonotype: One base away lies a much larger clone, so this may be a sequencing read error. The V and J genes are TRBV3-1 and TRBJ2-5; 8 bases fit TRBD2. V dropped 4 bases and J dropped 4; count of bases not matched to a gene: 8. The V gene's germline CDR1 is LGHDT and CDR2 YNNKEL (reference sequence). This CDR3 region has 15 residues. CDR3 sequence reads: CASSPSRAGAETQYF. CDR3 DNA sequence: TGTGCCAGCAGCCCTAGCCGAGCGGGAGCAGAGACCCAGTACTTC.

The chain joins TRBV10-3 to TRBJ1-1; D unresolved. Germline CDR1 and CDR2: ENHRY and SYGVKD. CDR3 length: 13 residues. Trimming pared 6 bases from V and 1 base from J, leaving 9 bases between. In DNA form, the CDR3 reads TGTGCCATCAGAGTAGAGCCGAACACTGAAGCTTTCTTT. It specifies CAIRVEPNTEAFF.

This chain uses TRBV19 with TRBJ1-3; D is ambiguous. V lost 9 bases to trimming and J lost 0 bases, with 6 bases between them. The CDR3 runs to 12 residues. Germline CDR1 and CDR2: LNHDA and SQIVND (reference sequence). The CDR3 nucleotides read TGTGCCAGCATAGCCTCTGGAAACACCATATATTTT. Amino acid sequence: CASIASGNTIYF.

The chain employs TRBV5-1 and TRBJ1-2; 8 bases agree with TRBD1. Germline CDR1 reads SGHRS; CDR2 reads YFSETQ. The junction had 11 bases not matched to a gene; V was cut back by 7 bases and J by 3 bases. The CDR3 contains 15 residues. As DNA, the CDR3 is TGCGCCAGCCACACCACAGGACAGGGCGACTATGGCTACACCTTC. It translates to CASHTTGQGDYGYTF.

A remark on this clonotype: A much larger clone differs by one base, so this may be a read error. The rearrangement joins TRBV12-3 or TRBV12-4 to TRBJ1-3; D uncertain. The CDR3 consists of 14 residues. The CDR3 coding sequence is TGTGTCAGCAGTCCTCAAAGGGCTATTGGCACCATATATTTT. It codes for CVSSPQRAIGTIYF.

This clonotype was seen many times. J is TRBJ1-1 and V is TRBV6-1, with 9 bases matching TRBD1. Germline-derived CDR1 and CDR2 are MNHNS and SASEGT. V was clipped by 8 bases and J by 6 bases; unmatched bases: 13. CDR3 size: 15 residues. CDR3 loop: CASHDRDRVYPEAFF. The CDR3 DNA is TGTGCCAGCCATGACAGGGACAGGGTTTACCCTGAAGCTTTCTTT.

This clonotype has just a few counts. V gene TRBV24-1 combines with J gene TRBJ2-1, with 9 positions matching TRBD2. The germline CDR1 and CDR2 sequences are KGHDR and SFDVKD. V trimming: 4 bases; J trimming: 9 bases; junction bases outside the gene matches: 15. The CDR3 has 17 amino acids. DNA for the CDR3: TGTGCCACCAGTGACCCGGCCCGGGCGGGAGGGCCCGGTGAGCAGTTCTTC. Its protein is CATSDPARAGGPGEQFF.

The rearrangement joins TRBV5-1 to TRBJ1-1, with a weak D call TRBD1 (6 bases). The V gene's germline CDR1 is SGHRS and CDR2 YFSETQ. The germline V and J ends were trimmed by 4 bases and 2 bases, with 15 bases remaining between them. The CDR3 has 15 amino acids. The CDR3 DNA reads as TGCGCCAGCAGCCCGCACGGACAGCTAAACACTGAAGCTTTCTTT. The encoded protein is CASSPHGQLNTEAFF.

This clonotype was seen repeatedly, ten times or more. The CDR3 region is CASSIRQAGQPQHF. In DNA, the CDR3 is TGTGCCAGCAGTATACGACAGGCGGGTCAGCCCCAGCATTTT. The chain employs TRBV28 and TRBJ1-5, with D maybe TRBD1 (6 bases). Germline CDR1 reads MDHEN; CDR2 reads SYDVKM. CDR3 length equals 14 residues. The V and J ends lost 5 bases and 6 bases respectively, with 14 bases between them.

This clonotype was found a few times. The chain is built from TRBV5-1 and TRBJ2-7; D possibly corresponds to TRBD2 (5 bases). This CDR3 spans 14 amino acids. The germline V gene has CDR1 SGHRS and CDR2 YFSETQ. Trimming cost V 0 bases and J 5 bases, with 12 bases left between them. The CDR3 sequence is CASSLVSAIDEQYF. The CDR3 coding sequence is TGCGCCAGCAGCTTGGTTAGCGCGATCGACGAGCAGTACTTC.

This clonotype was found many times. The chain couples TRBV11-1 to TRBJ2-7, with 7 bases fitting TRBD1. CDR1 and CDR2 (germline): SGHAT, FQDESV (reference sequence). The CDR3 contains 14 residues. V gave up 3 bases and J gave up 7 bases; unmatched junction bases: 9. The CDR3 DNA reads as TGTGCCAGCAGCTTGTCTACAGGGGTGGCGGAGCAGTACTTC. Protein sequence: CASSLSTGVAEQYF.

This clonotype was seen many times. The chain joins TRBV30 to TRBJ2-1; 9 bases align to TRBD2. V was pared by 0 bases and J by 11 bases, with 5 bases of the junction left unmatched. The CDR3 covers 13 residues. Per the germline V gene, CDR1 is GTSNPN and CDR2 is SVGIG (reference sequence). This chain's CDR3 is CAWSVHPSGKQFF. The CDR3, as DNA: TGTGCCTGGAGTGTACACCCTAGCGGGAAGCAGTTCTTC.

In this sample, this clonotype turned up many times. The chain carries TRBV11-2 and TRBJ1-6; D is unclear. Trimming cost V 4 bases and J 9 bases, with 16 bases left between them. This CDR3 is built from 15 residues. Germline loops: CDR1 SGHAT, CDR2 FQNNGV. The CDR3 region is CASSSDGGDGSPLHF. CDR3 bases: TGTGCCAGCAGCTCCGATGGCGGGGATGGTTCACCCCTCCACTTT.

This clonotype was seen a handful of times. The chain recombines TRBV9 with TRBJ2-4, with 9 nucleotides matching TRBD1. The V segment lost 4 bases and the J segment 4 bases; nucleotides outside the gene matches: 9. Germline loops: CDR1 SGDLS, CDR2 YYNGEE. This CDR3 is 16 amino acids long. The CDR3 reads CASSRSPGQGKNIQYF. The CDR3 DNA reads TGTGCCAGCAGCAGATCCCCGGGACAGGGAAAAAACATTCAGTACTTC.

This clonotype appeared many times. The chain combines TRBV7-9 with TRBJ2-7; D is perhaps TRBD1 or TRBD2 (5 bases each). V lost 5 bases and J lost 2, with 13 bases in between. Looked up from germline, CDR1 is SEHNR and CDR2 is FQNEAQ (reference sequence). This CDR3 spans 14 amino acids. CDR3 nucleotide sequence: TGTGCCAGCAGCCCCGGGACCACAACCTACGAGCAGTACTTC. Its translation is CASSPGTTTYEQYF.

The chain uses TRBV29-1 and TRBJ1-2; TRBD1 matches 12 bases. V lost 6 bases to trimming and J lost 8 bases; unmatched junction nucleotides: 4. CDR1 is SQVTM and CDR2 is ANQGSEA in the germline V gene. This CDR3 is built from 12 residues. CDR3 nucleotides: TGCAGCGTGGGGACAGGGGGCCGCGGCTACACCTTC. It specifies CSVGTGGRGYTF.

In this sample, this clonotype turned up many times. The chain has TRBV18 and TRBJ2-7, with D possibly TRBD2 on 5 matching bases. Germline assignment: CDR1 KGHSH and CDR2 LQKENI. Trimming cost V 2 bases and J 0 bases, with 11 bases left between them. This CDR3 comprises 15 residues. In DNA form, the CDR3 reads TGTGCCAGCTCACCAGGGAGCGAACCCTCCTACGAGCAGTACTTC. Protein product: CASSPGSEPSYEQYF.

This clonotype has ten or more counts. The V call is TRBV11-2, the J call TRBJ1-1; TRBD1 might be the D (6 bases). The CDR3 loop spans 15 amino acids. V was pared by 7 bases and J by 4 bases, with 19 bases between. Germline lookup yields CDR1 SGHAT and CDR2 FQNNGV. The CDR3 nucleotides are TGTGCCAGCAACCTGGACGGGGGGCCTATCACTGAAGCTTTCTTT. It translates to CASNLDGGPITEAFF.